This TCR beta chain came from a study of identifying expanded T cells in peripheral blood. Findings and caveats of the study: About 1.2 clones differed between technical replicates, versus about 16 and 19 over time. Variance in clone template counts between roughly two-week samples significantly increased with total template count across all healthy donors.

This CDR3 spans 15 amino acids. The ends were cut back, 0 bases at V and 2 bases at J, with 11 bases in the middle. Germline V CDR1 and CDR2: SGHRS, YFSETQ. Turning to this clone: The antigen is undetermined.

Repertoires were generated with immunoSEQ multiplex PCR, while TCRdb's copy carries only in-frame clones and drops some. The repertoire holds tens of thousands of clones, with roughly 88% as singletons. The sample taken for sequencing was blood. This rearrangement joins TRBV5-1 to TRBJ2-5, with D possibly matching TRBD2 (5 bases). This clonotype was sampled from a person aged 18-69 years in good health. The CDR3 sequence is CASSLVPERQETQYF. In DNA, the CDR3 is TGCGCCAGCAGCTTGGTGCCTGAGCGGCAAGAGACCCAGTACTTC.